These 27 T cell receptor beta chains originate from one sample sequenced in a study of T cell responses to AZD1222 COVID-19 vaccine (dated by TCRdb to about 2021). The library relied on the immunoSEQ multiplex PCR assay. Entries here come from immuneACCESS through TCRdb and include only in-frame sequences with V and J called. Some clones fail to appear in such tables; in the studies checked, an unresolved V gene covers under half of the shortfall, and the cause of the remainder is unknown. This sample is represented by around 50,000 clones; approximately 89% of them were singletons. In total, the top ten clones hold roughly 5% of the sample. What this sample's time point label stands for: about 28 days (+/-7) after the second vaccine dose. This specimen consisted of peripheral blood, obtained 28 days after the second AZD1222 dose. These receptors were collected from an adult who received the AZD1222 COVID-19 vaccine.

The chain is built from TRBV27 and TRBJ2-7, with 10 bases that match TRBD1. This CDR3 is 14 amino acids long. V lost 4 bases to trimming and J lost 3 bases; unmatched junction nucleotides: 3. Germline V gene lookup returns CDR1 MNHEY and CDR2 SMNVEV (reference sequence). Here the CDR3 reads CASSWTGGGYEQYF. The CDR3 DNA is TGTGCCAGCAGTTGGACAGGGGGAGGCTACGAGCAGTACTTC.

CDR3 loop: CASSPQDRARVGYTF. The CDR3 nucleotides are TGTGCCAGCAGCCCACAGGACAGGGCGCGGGTAGGCTACACCTTC. V and J are TRBV3-1 (or the pseudogene TRBV3-2) and TRBJ1-2; 8 positions match TRBD1. V lost 4 bases, J lost 8 bases, and 12 bases stayed unmatched. Germline assignment: CDR1 LGHDT and CDR2 YNNKEL (reference sequence). CDR3 length: 15 residues.

CDR3 in amino acids: CASSLDSGGHTDTQYF. In DNA, the CDR3 is TGTGCCAGCAGCTTAGATAGCGGGGGACACACAGATACGCAGTATTTT. The chain recombines TRBV7-2 with TRBJ2-3, with 9 bases fitting TRBD2. The CDR3 has 16 amino acids. With 1 base clipped from V and 2 bases from J, the junction kept 4 bases outside the gene matches. Germline-derived CDR1 and CDR2 are SGHTA and FQGNSA.

The chain joins TRBV9 to TRBJ1-3, with D maybe TRBD1 (5 bases). The CDR3 has 17 amino acids. Trimming removed 0 bases from V and 4 bases from J, with 17 bases in between. The germline CDR1 and CDR2 sequences are SGDLS and YYNGEE. The CDR3 DNA reads TGTGCCAGCAGCGTAGGGGATTGGGCAGGGCCAGGAAACACCATATATTTT. It specifies CASSVGDWAGPGNTIYF. The full variable domain, completed using reference TRBV9 and TRBJ1-3, is DSGVTQTPKHLITATGQRVTLRCSPRSGDLSVYWYQQSLDQGLQFLIQYYNGEERAKGNILERFSAQQFPDLHSELNLSSLELGDSALYFCASSVGDWAGPGNTIYFGEGSWLTVV.

This clone has just one count. This chain uses TRBV29-1 with TRBJ2-5; TRBD1 agrees at 8 bases. V lost 7 bases to trimming and J lost 6 bases; unmatched junction nucleotides: 7. The germline gives CDR1 SQVTM, CDR2 ANQGSEA. CDR3 size: 12 residues. The CDR3 spells CSATGVTKTQYF. The CDR3 DNA is TGCAGCGCGACAGGGGTCACGAAGACCCAGTACTTC.

This chain joins TRBV7-2 and TRBJ2-2, with 10 bases matching TRBD1. CDR1 and CDR2 from the germline V gene are SGHTA and FQGNSA. The CDR3 length is 15 residues. The V and J ends lost 5 bases and 6 bases, in that order; junction bases with no gene match: 6. CDR3 coding DNA: TGTGCCAGCAGCCAGGGGGGACAGGGGTCCGGGGAGCTGTTTTTT. It encodes CASSQGGQGSGELFF.

This chain joins TRBV5-4 and TRBJ1-2; D is uncertain. Trimming left V 4 bases short and J 3 bases short, with 13 bases between. The length of the CDR3 is 14 residues. CDR1 is SGHNT and CDR2 is YYREEE in the germline V gene (reference sequence). CDR3 in DNA: TGTGCCAGCAGCCCCCGGACCCAAGACTATGGCTACACCTTC. Translated, it gives CASSPRTQDYGYTF.

This chain connects TRBV28 to TRBJ1-3; the D is unclear. This CDR3 region has 13 residues. The germline V gene encodes CDR1 MDHEN and CDR2 SYDVKM. Trimming took off 6 bases at V and 11 bases at J, with 17 bases between the two ends. The CDR3 region has the DNA TGTGCCAGCAGCCTAAGCGGGGATCCCTCCATATATTTT. Translation: CASSLSGDPSIYF.

This rearrangement joins TRBV5-4 to TRBJ2-3; 7 bases are a match to TRBD1. The CDR3 contains 15 residues. V trimming: 2 bases; J trimming: 4 bases; junction bases outside the gene matches: 7. Germline CDR1 reads SGHNT; CDR2 reads YYREEE (reference sequence). CDR3 amino acids: CASSFGRGFPDTQYF. The CDR3 DNA is TGTGCCAGCAGCTTTGGCAGGGGGTTCCCAGATACGCAGTATTTT.

The chain has TRBV2 and TRBJ1-1, with a tentative D call TRBD1 (5 bases). Trimming stripped 0 bases from V and 11 bases from J, with 13 bases between. This CDR3 comprises 13 residues. Germline V CDR1 and CDR2: SNHLY, FYNNEI. The CDR3 coding sequence is TGTGCCAGCAGTGAAGCGGGGGATGCCGTGGCTTTCTTT. The encoded protein is CASSEAGDAVAFF.

The V call is TRBV19, the J call TRBJ2-7; TRBD2 aligns across 11 bases. V was pared by 4 bases and J by 4 bases, with 9 bases of the junction left unmatched. Per the germline V gene, CDR1 is LNHDA and CDR2 is SQIVND (reference sequence). The CDR3 runs 16 residues. The CDR3 is CASSTLIAGGQYEQYF. In nucleotides, the CDR3 is TGTGCCAGTAGTACGCTTATAGCGGGGGGGCAATACGAGCAGTACTTC. Full variable domain (missing parts from reference TRBV19 and TRBJ2-7): DGGITQSPKYLFRKEGQNVTLSCEQNLNHDAMYWYRQDPGQGLRLIYYSQIVNDFQKGDIAEGYSVSREKKESFPLTVTSAQKNPTAFYLCASSTLIAGGQYEQYFGPGTRLTVT.

The CDR3, as DNA: TGTGCCAGCAGCTACGGGACAGCATCCTACGAGCAGTACTTC. It encodes CASSYGTASYEQYF. The chain combines TRBV7-2 with TRBJ2-7, with TRBD1 identical over 7 bases. Germline V CDR1 and CDR2: SGHTA, FQGNSA. The trim removed 4 bases at V and 1 base at J, leaving 4 bases unmatched. This CDR3 has 14 residues.

The chain recombines TRBV7-9 with TRBJ2-3, with a weak D call TRBD1 (5 bases). The CDR3 sequence is 14 residues long. Germline V gene lookup returns CDR1 SEHNR and CDR2 FQNEAQ (reference sequence). The V and J ends lost 6 bases and 2 bases respectively, with 12 bases between them. The DNA for the CDR3 is TGTGCCAGCAGGGATAGGGGCCCCACAGATACGCAGTATTTT. Translating it yields CASRDRGPTDTQYF.

The chain joins TRBV27 to TRBJ2-3, with 11 bases aligning to TRBD2. The CDR3 covers 16 residues. Looked up from germline, CDR1 is MNHEY and CDR2 is SMNVEV (reference sequence). With 6 bases clipped from V and 0 bases from J, the junction kept 5 bases outside the gene matches. The CDR3 loop is CASRGLAAYSTDTQYF. The CDR3 region has the DNA TGTGCCAGCAGGGGACTAGCGGCTTATAGCACAGATACGCAGTATTTT.

CDR3 residues: CAIDQWEGAWQPQHF. CDR3 DNA: TGTGCCATCGACCAGTGGGAGGGGGCTTGGCAGCCCCAGCATTTT. The chain is built from TRBV28 and TRBJ1-5; 7 bases align to TRBD1. The CDR3 loop spans 15 amino acids. Per the germline V gene, CDR1 is MDHEN and CDR2 is SYDVKM. Trimming removed 10 bases from V and 7 bases from J; junction bases left unmatched: 16. The complete variable domain, with remaining parts taken from reference TRBV28 and TRBJ1-5, reads DVKVTQSSRYLVKRTGEKVFLECVQDMDHENMFWYRQDPGLGLRLIYFSYDVKMKEKGDIPEGYSVSREKKERFSLILESASTNQTSMYLCAIDQWEGAWQPQHFGDGTRLSIL.

This rearrangement joins TRBV27 to TRBJ2-7; D possibly corresponds to TRBD2 (5 bases). The length of the CDR3 is 16 residues. The germline CDR1 and CDR2 sequences are MNHEY and SMNVEV (reference sequence). Trimming stripped 3 bases from V and 4 bases from J, with 19 bases between. Here the CDR3 DNA reads TGTGCCAGCAGTTTCTCAACCCCCCGGGGAAAGTACGAGCAGTACTTC. Amino acid sequence: CASSFSTPRGKYEQYF.

The chain has TRBV21-1 and TRBJ2-2; the table names TRBD2, a call not compared with the DNA. TRBV21-1 constitutes a pseudogene. The CDR3 consists of 18 residues. CDR3 bases: TGTGCCAGCAGCAAAGCGAGCCAGCGGAGGTCGGGTACCGGGGAGCTGTTTTTT. Translating gives CASSKASQRRSGTGELFF.

The J gene is TRBJ2-1, the V gene TRBV4-2; D remains ambiguous. The CDR3 loop spans 16 amino acids. V shed 1 base and J shed 1 base, with 11 bases lying between them. Germline V CDR1 and CDR2: LGHNA, YNFKEQ. The CDR3 sequence is CASSQGQSGSYNEQFF. The CDR3 bases are TGTGCCAGCAGCCAAGGCCAATCCGGGTCCTACAATGAGCAGTTCTTC.

This chain links TRBV4-1 with TRBJ2-1; the D call may be TRBD1 or TRBD2 (7 bases each). V was clipped by 4 bases and J by 9 bases, with 19 bases between them. CDR1 and CDR2 from the germline V gene are MGHRA and YSYEKL. This CDR3 has 15 residues. The CDR3 here is CASSPAGRGRGEQFF. The CDR3 DNA follows: TGCGCCAGCAGCCCAGCGGGGAGGGGGCGGGGTGAGCAGTTCTTC.

The J gene is TRBJ2-2, the V gene TRBV12-3 or TRBV12-4; no clear D. The CDR3 loop spans 11 amino acids. Trimming removed 6 bases from V and 3 bases from J, with 2 bases in between. The CDR3 sequence: CASSYTGELFF. The CDR3, as DNA: TGTGCCAGCAGCTACACCGGGGAGCTGTTTTTT.

This clone showed up just once. This sequence joins TRBV2 and TRBJ2-5; 7 nucleotides match TRBD2. Germline V gives CDR1 SNHLY, CDR2 FYNNEI. The ends lost 10 bases at V and 5 bases at J; junction bases unmatched: 13. The CDR3 sequence is 14 residues long. The CDR3 DNA reads TGTGCCACGGGCTTGTCGGGGGGTGCGGAGACCCAGTACTTC. As protein: CATGLSGGAETQYF.

This clone was seen a handful of times. The chain carries TRBV28 and TRBJ1-1; D is possibly TRBD1 (5 bases). Germline assignment: CDR1 MDHEN and CDR2 SYDVKM. V lost 7 bases and J lost 5, with 8 bases in between. The CDR3 is made up of 11 amino acids. The DNA for the CDR3 is TGTGCCAGCAATCGGGGGACTGAAGCTTTCTTT. Translation: CASNRGTEAFF.

V and J are TRBV20-1 and TRBJ2-7; 10 bases fit TRBD2. V was clipped by 3 bases and J by 2 bases; unmatched bases: 7. The CDR3 length is 15 residues. CDR1 is DFQATT, CDR2 SNEGSKA, per germline (reference sequence). The CDR3 loop reads CSASDLAGGTYEQYF. The CDR3 DNA reads TGCAGTGCTAGTGACTTAGCGGGAGGTACCTACGAGCAGTACTTC.

The V call is TRBV5-1, the J call TRBJ1-5, with 7 bases that match TRBD1. The V segment lost 4 bases and the J segment 4 bases; nucleotides outside the gene matches: 2. The CDR3 is made up of 13 amino acids. CDR1 SGHRS and CDR2 YFSETQ come from the germline V gene. The CDR3 region is CASSRQGNQPQHF. CDR3 nucleotides: TGCGCCAGCAGCCGACAGGGAAATCAGCCCCAGCATTTT.

The chain joins TRBV9 to TRBJ2-7; D is uncertain. The ends were cut back, 3 bases at V and 5 bases at J, with 12 bases in the middle. This CDR3 spans 13 amino acids. Germline values: CDR1 SGDLS, CDR2 YYNGEE. The CDR3 region is CASSAPPFDEQYF. The CDR3, as DNA: TGTGCCAGCAGCGCCCCTCCGTTCGACGAGCAGTACTTC.

This chain connects TRBV6-5 to TRBJ2-2, with 8 bases lining up with TRBD1. V gave up 6 bases and J gave up 4 bases; unmatched junction bases: 7. The V gene's germline CDR1 is MNHEY and CDR2 SVGAGI. The CDR3 runs 15 residues. CDR3 DNA sequence: TGTGCCAGCAGCCGACAGGGGTTCGGCACCGGGGAGCTGTTTTTT. This sequence encodes CASSRQGFGTGELFF.

The rearrangement joins TRBV5-4 to TRBJ2-5; TRBD1 matches at 10 bases. V shed 4 bases, J shed 5 bases, and the junction held 8 bases outside the gene matches. The CDR3 spans 15 residues. Germline loops: CDR1 SGHNT, CDR2 YYREEE (reference sequence). The CDR3 loop is CASSTDRGRGETQYF. In nucleotides, the CDR3 is TGTGCCAGCAGCACTGACAGGGGGCGAGGGGAGACCCAGTACTTC. Full variable domain (rest looked up from reference TRBV5-4 and TRBJ2-5): ETGVTQSPTHLIKTRGQQVTLRCSSQSGHNTVSWYQQALGQGPQFIFQYYREEENGRGNFPPRFSGLQFPNYSSELNVNALELDDSALYLCASSTDRGRGETQYFGPGTRLLVL.